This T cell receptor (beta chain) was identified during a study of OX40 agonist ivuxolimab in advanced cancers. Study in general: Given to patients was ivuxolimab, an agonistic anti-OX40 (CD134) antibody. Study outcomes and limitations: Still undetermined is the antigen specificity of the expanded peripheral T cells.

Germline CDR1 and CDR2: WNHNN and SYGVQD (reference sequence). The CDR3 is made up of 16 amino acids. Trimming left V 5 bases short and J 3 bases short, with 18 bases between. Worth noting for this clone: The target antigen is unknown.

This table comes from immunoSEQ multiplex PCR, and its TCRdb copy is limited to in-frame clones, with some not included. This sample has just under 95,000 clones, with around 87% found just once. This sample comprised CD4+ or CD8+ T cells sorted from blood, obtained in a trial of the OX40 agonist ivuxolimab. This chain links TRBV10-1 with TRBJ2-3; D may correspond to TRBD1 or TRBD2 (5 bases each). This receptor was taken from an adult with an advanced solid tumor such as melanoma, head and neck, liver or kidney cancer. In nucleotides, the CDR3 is TGCGCCAGCAGTCCGGGCCCCGGGAAGGGGACAGATACGCAGTATTTT. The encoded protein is CASSPGPGKGTDTQYF.